The present T cell receptor beta chain was sequenced within a study of blood T cell repertoires in COVID-19. About the study: T cells, B-cell-depleted T cells, or PBMCs supplied cDNA or gDNA.

The CDR3 totals 14 residues. The V gene's germline CDR1 is SGDLS and CDR2 YYNGEE. With V trimmed by 0 bases and J by 3 bases, 3 bases remained unmatched. Method: immunoSEQ multiplex PCR; TCRdb's copy keeps in-frame clones and lacks some. The profile shows about 68,000 clones, around three quarters of them singletons. Sequenced: peripheral blood. The TCR originated in a human donor in a cohort sampled during active COVID-19. The chain links TRBV9 to TRBJ2-7; TRBD1 aligns across 7 bases. The CDR3: CASSVGPGGYEQYF. In DNA form, the CDR3 reads TGTGCCAGCAGCGTAGGCCCAGGGGGCTACGAGCAGTACTTC.